Reported below is one T cell receptor beta chain. Per the authors' pipeline: Reference gene primer amplification yielded estimated nucleated cell counts. Measured with immunoSEQ multiplex PCR; TCRdb has only the in-frame clones, and not every one. D and trimming come from the DNA, and the V and J calls and clone size come from that table. The sample has 300,000 to 500,000 clones, approximately 88% seen once; the top ten hold approximately 2%. The sample originates from a study of blood T cell repertoires in COVID-19. Study background: PBMCs, B-cell-depleted T cells, or T cells were the source of the cDNA or gDNA that made up the material.

Living in about two dozen US areas, the participants were between roughly 18 and 90 years of age. Researchers sorted participants into cohorts using their self-reported clinical history. The origin of this receptor is a woman in her thirties or forties with acute COVID-19. Sequencing input: PBMCs or T cells enriched from blood (not recorded which).

DNA for the CDR3: TGTGCCAGCAGCCAACAGGGTTGGGGCGGGGGGGAAAAAGAGACCCAGTACTTC. Translating gives CASSQQGWGGGEKETQYF. The gene calls are TRBV3-1 (or the pseudogene TRBV3-2) and TRBJ2-5; 9 bases are shared with TRBD2. The CDR3 has 18 residues. Trimming at V came to 2 bases and at J to 3 bases, leaving 13 bases not matched to a gene. Germline V lookup: CDR1 LGHDT, CDR2 YNNKEL (reference sequence).